This TCR beta chain appears in the sequencing data of a study of blood T cell repertoires in COVID-19. Clones were read by immunoSEQ multiplex PCR, and TCRdb kept only the in-frame ones, dropping some. The table shows about 300,000 clones, with about 91% occurring only once. Trimming shortened V by 3 bases and J by 15 bases, and 18 bases separated the two germline ends. The CDR3 contains 13 residues. From germline, CDR1 is SEHNR and CDR2 FQNEAQ (reference sequence). This sequence originates from a woman under 40 who had recovered from COVID-19. The sequenced material came from peripheral blood. V usage is TRBV7-9 and J usage is TRBJ2-1, with a weak D call TRBD2 (6 bases). The CDR3 DNA is TGTGCCAGCAGCTTCAGTTTGGGGGGATGGCGGTTCTTC. Translated, it gives CASSFSLGGWRFF.